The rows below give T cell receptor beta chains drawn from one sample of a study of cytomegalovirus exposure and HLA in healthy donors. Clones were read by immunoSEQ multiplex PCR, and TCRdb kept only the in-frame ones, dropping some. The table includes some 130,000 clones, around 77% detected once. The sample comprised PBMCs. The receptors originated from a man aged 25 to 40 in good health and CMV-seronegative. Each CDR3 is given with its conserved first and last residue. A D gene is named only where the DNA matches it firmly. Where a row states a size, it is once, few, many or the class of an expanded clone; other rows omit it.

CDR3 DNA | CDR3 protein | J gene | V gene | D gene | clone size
TGTGCCAGCAGTGAAGACGAACTCTCCTACAATGAGCAGTTCTTC | CASSEDELSYNEQFF | TRBJ2-1 | TRBV2 | NA | NA
TGTGCCACCAGCAGTAAGCGGGAGGGCACAGATACGCAGTATTTT | CATSSKREGTDTQYF | TRBJ2-3 | TRBV15 | TRBD2 | once
TGCAGCGTTGAACCCCCGGGACTAGCGGGAGACCGCTCCTACGAGCAGTACTTC | CSVEPPGLAGDRSYEQYF | TRBJ2-7 | TRBV29-1 | TRBD2 | NA
TGTGCCAGTAGGGCGGGTGGCTACACCTTC | CASRAGGYTF | TRBJ1-2 | TRBV19 | NA | few
TGTGCCAGCGTAACCTTACAGGCGTCCACTGAAGCTTTCTTT | CASVTLQASTEAFF | TRBJ1-1 | TRBV2 | NA | NA
TGTGCCAGCTCACCAAGAGCAACCTACGAGCAGTACTTC | CASSPRATYEQYF | TRBJ2-7 | TRBV18 | NA | NA
TGTGCCAGCAGCCCCTGGGACAGCTCCTACGAGCAGTACTTC | CASSPWDSSYEQYF | TRBJ2-7 | TRBV7-6 | TRBD1 | NA
TGTGCCAGCAGCGCACTAGCGGAGCCCGAGTTTGGCACAGATACGCAGTATTTT | CASSALAEPEFGTDTQYF | TRBJ2-3 | TRBV5-6 | TRBD2 | NA
TGTGCCAGCAGCGTATTGGGGGAGGAATCAGATACGCAGTATTTT | CASSVLGEESDTQYF | TRBJ2-3 | TRBV9 | NA | NA
TGTGCCAGCAGCCCTTGGACAGGGCCGATGAACACTGAAGCTTTCTTT | CASSPWTGPMNTEAFF | TRBJ1-1 | TRBV7-9 | TRBD1 | NA
TGTGCCAGCAGCTTGGGGGGACAGGGACTGTACGAGCAGTACTTC | CASSLGGQGLYEQYF | TRBJ2-7 | TRBV7-2 | TRBD1 | NA
TGCGCCAGCTCGGGGGGGACAGCTGAAGCTTTCTTT | CASSGGTAEAFF | TRBJ1-1 | TRBV10-2 | TRBD1 | NA
TGCGCCAGCAGCCCCGGAGGAGGGAGGGAGCACGAGCAGTACTTC | CASSPGGGREHEQYF | TRBJ2-7 | TRBV5-1 | TRBD2 | NA
TGTGCCAGCAGCCCTCAGGGGCGCGAGTTGGGCTACACCTTC | CASSPQGRELGYTF | TRBJ1-2 | TRBV9 | NA | few
TGTGCCAGCAGCAAAGGAGGCTACGAGCAGTACTTC | CASSKGGYEQYF | TRBJ2-7 | TRBV21-1 | NA | few
TGTGCCAGCTCACCGGCAGAGAACACTGAAGCTTTCTTT | CASSPAENTEAFF | TRBJ1-1 | TRBV18 | NA | few
TGTGCCAGCCGGACAGGGGCTTCGGAGACCCAGTACTTC | CASRTGASETQYF | TRBJ2-5 | TRBV25-1 | TRBD1 | NA
TGTGCCAGCAGCAACCGGGACAGGGGGAAGGGGCCTGGCAACAATGAGCAGTTCTTC | CASSNRDRGKGPGNNEQFF | TRBJ2-1 | TRBV21-1 | NA | NA
TGTGCCAGCAGTGAACGGGCAGGGGGCATCTACGAGCAGTACTTC | CASSERAGGIYEQYF | TRBJ2-7 | TRBV2 | TRBD1 | NA
TGTGCCAGCAGTTTCATGGTGGCTAGATCCGGGGAGCTGTTTTTT | CASSFMVARSGELFF | TRBJ2-2 | TRBV27 | NA | NA
TGTGCCAGCAGTTCACAGATTAATGAAAAACTGTTTTTT | CASSSQINEKLFF | TRBJ1-4 | TRBV2 | NA | NA
TGTGCCAGCAGCGGTGGGGGCGCCGACAGATATTTT | CASSGGGADRYF | TRBJ1-3 | TRBV9 | NA | NA
TGTGCCAGCAGCAGGGGGGGAGCTAACTATGGCTACACCTTC | CASSRGGANYGYTF | TRBJ1-2 | TRBV9 | NA | NA